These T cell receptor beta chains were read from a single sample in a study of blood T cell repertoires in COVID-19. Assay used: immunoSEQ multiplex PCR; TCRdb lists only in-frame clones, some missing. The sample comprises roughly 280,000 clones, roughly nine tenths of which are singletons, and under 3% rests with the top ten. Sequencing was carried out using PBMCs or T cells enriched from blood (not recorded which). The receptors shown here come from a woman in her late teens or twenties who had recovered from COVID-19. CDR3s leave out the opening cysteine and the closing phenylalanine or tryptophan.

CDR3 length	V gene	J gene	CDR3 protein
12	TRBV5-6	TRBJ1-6	ASSLGHSNSPLH
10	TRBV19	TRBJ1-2	ASTRESYGYT
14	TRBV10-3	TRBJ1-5	AISESGTGGAQPQH
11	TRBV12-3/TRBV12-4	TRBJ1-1	ASSGTGRTEAF
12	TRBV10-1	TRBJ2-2	ASSKPPNTGELF
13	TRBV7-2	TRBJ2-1	ASSLAGTSGNEQF
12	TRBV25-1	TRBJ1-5	ASSAHSPGGPQH
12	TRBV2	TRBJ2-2	ASRGRQTTGELF
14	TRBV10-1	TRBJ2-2	ASSEIGGSNTGELF
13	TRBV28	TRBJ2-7	ASSPSRTGAYEQY
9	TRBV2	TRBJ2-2	AGRQGGELF
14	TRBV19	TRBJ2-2	ASSLRTGPNTGELF
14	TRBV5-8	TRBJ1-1	ASKLGVNPVGPEAF
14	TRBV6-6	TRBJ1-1	ASSYSVTQGNTEAF
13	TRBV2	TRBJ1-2	ASSDQGGARRGYT
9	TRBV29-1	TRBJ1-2	SVVLVAGYT
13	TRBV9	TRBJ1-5	ASSVGGTGAQPQH
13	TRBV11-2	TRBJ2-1	ASNERGGPYNEQF
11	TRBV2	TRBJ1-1	ASEQVVNTEAF
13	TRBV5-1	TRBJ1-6	ASSLRRGGNSPLH
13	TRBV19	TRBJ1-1	ASSIDSGLGREAF
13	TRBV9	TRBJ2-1	ASSVVVGQYNEQF
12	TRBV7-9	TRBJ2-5	ASSFGEGEETQY
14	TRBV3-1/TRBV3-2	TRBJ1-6	ASRPGVPTRNSPLH
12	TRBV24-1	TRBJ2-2	ATSGDGDTGELF
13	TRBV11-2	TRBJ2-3	ASSWGGSSTDTQY
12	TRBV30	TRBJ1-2	AWVRAWRDYGYT
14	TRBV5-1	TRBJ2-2	ASSPLTSPNTGELF